This passage covers 28 T cell receptor beta chains from one sample sequenced in a study of blood T cell repertoires in COVID-19. The protocol was immunoSEQ multiplex PCR, while the TCRdb copy is restricted to in-frame clones and leaves out a portion. There are over 30,000 clones in the sample; approximately 77% occur only once, and approximately 16% lies in the top ten. The sample was peripheral blood. The receptor source for this set is a human donor in a cohort sampled during active COVID-19.

Only a few counts were recorded for this clone. CDR3 in DNA: TGTGCCAGCAGCCCTGCAAGTACGGGCTACGAGCAGTACTTC. Amino acids: CASSPASTGYEQYF. The chain joins TRBV7-2 to TRBJ2-7; D is uncertain. CDR1 and CDR2 (germline): SGHTA, FQGNSA. The V end lost 5 bases, the J end lost 3 bases, and 14 bases lay between the germline ends. The CDR3 covers 14 residues.

The chain combines TRBV7-9 with TRBJ1-2; 7 bases are shared with TRBD1. V lost 4 bases, J lost 7 bases, and 12 bases stayed unmatched. Germline CDR1 SEHNR, CDR2 FQNEAQ (reference sequence). CDR3 size: 15 residues. This chain's CDR3 is CASSSRGQEFFGYTF. The DNA of the CDR3 is TGTGCCAGCAGCTCCCGTGGACAGGAATTTTTTGGCTACACCTTC.

V and J are TRBV5-4 and TRBJ2-5, with 9 bases that match TRBD1. The ends lost 0 bases at V and 4 bases at J; junction bases unmatched: 7. CDR1 SGHNT and CDR2 YYREEE come from the germline V gene (reference sequence). This CDR3 is 16 amino acids long. DNA for the CDR3: TGTGCCAGCAGCTTGGGGGGACAGGGACGGTCAGAGACCCAGTACTTC. This codes for CASSLGGQGRSETQYF.

The chain combines TRBV2 with TRBJ1-1; 8 bases are shared with TRBD1. The J segment lost 5 bases and the V segment lost 6 bases, leaving 8 bases of the junction unmatched. CDR1 is SNHLY, CDR2 FYNNEI, per germline. The CDR3 sequence is 14 residues long. CDR3 sequence (DNA): TGTGCCAGCAGCGCGCAGGGGGCCCGGACTGAAGCTTTCTTT. As protein: CASSAQGARTEAFF.

This clone was counted only a few times. This chain joins TRBV9 and TRBJ2-1; D possibly corresponds to TRBD2 (6 bases). The CDR3 sequence is 15 residues long. V was clipped by 0 bases and J by 10 bases, with 17 bases between them. Germline CDR1 and CDR2: SGDLS and YYNGEE. The DNA for the CDR3 is TGTGCCAGCAGCGTAGGAGCGGCCTCTAGCGACGAGCAGTTCTTC. Encoded protein: CASSVGAASSDEQFF. The full variable domain, its missing parts supplied by reference TRBV9 and TRBJ2-1, is DSGVTQTPKHLITATGQRVTLRCSPRSGDLSVYWYQQSLDQGLQFLIQYYNGEERAKGNILERFSAQQFPDLHSELNLSSLELGDSALYFCASSVGAASSDEQFFGPGTRLTVL.

This clone was counted a few times. The chain joins TRBV24-1 to TRBJ2-7, with 7 bases fitting TRBD1. CDR3 length equals 19 residues. In germline, CDR1 is KGHDR, CDR2 SFDVKD. The trim removed 2 bases at V and 0 bases at J, leaving 15 bases unmatched. The CDR3 is CATSDSSRDRPLSSYEQYF. CDR3 coding DNA: TGTGCCACCAGTGATTCGTCCCGGGACAGACCTCTGAGCTCCTACGAGCAGTACTTC.

V gene TRBV21-1 combines with J gene TRBJ1-4; the table's TRBD1 call for D was not verified on the DNA. TRBV21-1 constitutes a pseudogene. The CDR3 has 20 amino acids. CDR3 loop: CASSKAATGGFGSTNEKLFF. The CDR3 DNA reads as TGTGCCAGCAGCAAAGCGGCGACAGGGGGTTTCGGGTCAACTAATGAAAAACTGTTTTTT.

The V and J genes are TRBV27 and TRBJ2-7; D remains ambiguous. The CDR3 consists of 14 residues. Germline V gene data show CDR1 as MNHEY and CDR2 as SMNVEV (reference sequence). The V and J ends lost 6 bases and 3 bases respectively, with 15 bases between them. The CDR3 sequence: CASSSFGPRYEQYF. CDR3 nucleotides: TGTGCCAGCAGCTCTTTTGGGCCCCGCTACGAGCAGTACTTC.

V gene TRBV30 combines with J gene TRBJ1-5; the match to TRBD1 covers 7 bases. Losses at the gene ends were 3 bases for V and 3 bases for J; bases not matched to a gene: 11. This CDR3 spans 16 amino acids. Germline loops: CDR1 GTSNPN, CDR2 SVGIG (reference sequence). CDR3 residues: CAWRRKGGADNQPQHF. The CDR3 nucleotides read TGTGCCTGGAGAAGAAAAGGGGGCGCGGACAATCAGCCCCAGCATTTT.

This clone was detected a few times. The chain links TRBV7-2 to TRBJ2-3; 8 bases map to TRBD1. Germline loops: CDR1 SGHTA, CDR2 FQGNSA. With 4 bases clipped from V and 2 bases from J, the junction kept 5 bases outside the gene matches. The CDR3 runs 15 residues. The DNA of the CDR3 is TGTGCCAGCAGCTCACAGGGGGGCCCCACAGATACGCAGTATTTT. This translates into CASSSQGGPTDTQYF.

This clone came up many times. V and J are TRBV7-9 and TRBJ2-5; no clear D gene. Trimming left V 6 bases short and J 1 base short, with 12 bases between. The V gene's germline CDR1 is SEHNR and CDR2 FQNEAQ (reference sequence). The CDR3 is made up of 14 amino acids. Here the CDR3 reads CASRPRGPQETQYF. CDR3 nucleotide sequence: TGTGCCAGCAGACCCCGCGGCCCCCAAGAGACCCAGTACTTC.

This clone was observed a single time. This sequence joins TRBV7-2 and TRBJ2-7; D not resolved. The CDR3 is 16 amino acids. CDR1 is SGHTA and CDR2 is FQGNSA in the germline V gene. V was clipped by 0 bases and J by 3 bases, with 15 bases between them. The chain's CDR3 is CASSLASPLNGYEQYF. CDR3 bases: TGTGCCAGCAGCTTAGCTTCGCCCCTAAATGGCTACGAGCAGTACTTC.

The chain has TRBV19 and TRBJ2-1, with 7 bases lining up with TRBD1. CDR3 length: 15 residues. Germline V gene data show CDR1 as LNHDA and CDR2 as SQIVND (reference sequence). J was trimmed by 2 bases and V by 6 bases; bases with no gene match: 7. The CDR3 loop reads CASSPAGTAYNEQFF. The CDR3 coding sequence is TGTGCCAGTAGCCCCGCCGGGACAGCCTACAATGAGCAGTTCTTC. The full variable domain, rest sourced from reference TRBV19 and TRBJ2-1, is DGGITQSPKYLFRKEGQNVTLSCEQNLNHDAMYWYRQDPGQGLRLIYYSQIVNDFQKGDIAEGYSVSREKKESFPLTVTSAQKNPTAFYLCASSPAGTAYNEQFFGPGTRLTVL.

The count of this clone is one. V usage is TRBV12-2 and J usage is TRBJ2-7; the table names TRBD2, a call not compared with the DNA. TRBV12-2 is reported as a pseudogene. The CDR3 spans 15 residues. The CDR3, as DNA: TGTGCAAGTCGCGGGAGGGGGTGGACCGCGGGCGAGCAGTACTTC. It is translated as CASRGRGWTAGEQYF.

The CDR3 is CASTEGARGYTF. As DNA, the CDR3 is TGTGCCAGCACGGAGGGGGCTAGGGGCTACACCTTC. The rearrangement uses TRBV28 and TRBJ1-2; TRBD1 aligns across 7 bases. The CDR3 runs 12 residues. V lost 7 bases to trimming and J lost 8 bases; unmatched junction nucleotides: 7. The germline V gene encodes CDR1 MDHEN and CDR2 SYDVKM.

The genes are TRBV7-9 and TRBJ2-1, with D maybe TRBD1 (6 bases). V was cut by 1 base and J by 9 bases, with 16 bases left in between. CDR3 length: 15 amino acids. CDR1 is SEHNR, CDR2 FQNEAQ, per germline (reference sequence). CDR3 loop: CASSLEGQGSPEQFF. The CDR3 nucleotides are TGTGCCAGCAGCTTAGAGGGGCAGGGGTCCCCTGAGCAGTTCTTC.

V and J are TRBV7-2 and TRBJ2-1, with D unclear. The germline V gene encodes CDR1 SGHTA and CDR2 FQGNSA. The ends were cut back, 5 bases at V and 9 bases at J, with 14 bases in the middle. The CDR3 consists of 13 residues. CDR3 coding DNA: TGTGCCAGCAGCCCGCCAGGAAGTGCTGAGCAGTTCTTC. Translated, it gives CASSPPGSAEQFF.

This clone was counted only a few times. V and J are TRBV30 and TRBJ1-1, with TRBD1 identical over 7 bases. There are 15 residues in the CDR3. Unmatched junction bases numbered 8, after V lost 3 bases and J lost 1 base. Germline V gives CDR1 GTSNPN, CDR2 SVGIG (reference sequence). The CDR3 sequence is CAWRGEGQPNTEAFF. The DNA for the CDR3 is TGTGCCTGGAGAGGAGAGGGACAGCCGAACACTGAAGCTTTCTTT.

V gene TRBV5-1 combines with J gene TRBJ2-1, with 7 bases fitting TRBD2. In germline, CDR1 is SGHRS, CDR2 YFSETQ. Trimming cost V 3 bases and J 5 bases; bases outside gene matches: 8. The CDR3 is 15 residues long. The CDR3 DNA sequence: TGCGCCAGCAGCTCCCTAAGCGGGGTTAACAATGAGCAGTTCTTC. Translating it yields CASSSLSGVNNEQFF.

This chain links TRBV28 with TRBJ1-5; possible D gene TRBD1, 6 bases. With 5 bases removed from V and 3 bases from J, the gap between germline ends came to 14 bases. This CDR3 region has 15 residues. From germline, CDR1 is MDHEN and CDR2 SYDVKM. The CDR3 protein is CASSKAGAFNQPQHF. The CDR3 bases are TGTGCCAGCAGTAAAGCAGGGGCTTTCAATCAGCCCCAGCATTTT.

This chain connects TRBV7-2 to TRBJ2-6, with a possible D match to TRBD2 (7 bases). The CDR3 has 19 residues. V was cut by 2 bases and J by 2 bases, with 19 bases left in between. Per the germline V gene, CDR1 is SGHTA and CDR2 is FQGNSA. The DNA for the CDR3 is TGTGCCAGCAGCTTAAACTCGGGGGGCGCAGGTACTGGGGCCAACGTCCTGACTTTC. Its protein is CASSLNSGGAGTGANVLTF.

The genes are TRBV18 and TRBJ2-5; weak D call: TRBD1 (5 bases). The CDR3 totals 13 residues. The germline V gene encodes CDR1 KGHSH and CDR2 LQKENI. The germline V and J ends were trimmed by 3 bases and 2 bases, with 7 bases remaining between them. The CDR3 coding sequence is TGTGCCAGCTCACCGCGACAGCAAGAGACCCAGTACTTC. Translated: CASSPRQQETQYF.

The gene calls are TRBV3-1 (or the pseudogene TRBV3-2) and TRBJ1-2; D may be TRBD1 (6 bases). Deletions cut 2 bases from V and 8 bases from J, with 18 bases between. The germline V gene encodes CDR1 LGHDT and CDR2 YNNKEL (reference sequence). This CDR3 spans 15 amino acids. The CDR3 sequence is CASSQTQAGAGGYTF. CDR3 coding DNA: TGTGCCAGCAGCCAAACACAGGCGGGGGCTGGGGGCTACACCTTC.

The chain carries TRBV30 and TRBJ2-3; weak D call: TRBD1 (5 bases). Germline V gene sequence: CDR1 GTSNPN, CDR2 SVGIG (reference sequence). This CDR3 is 16 amino acids long. V was clipped by 3 bases and J by 4 bases, with 20 bases between them. Written as DNA, the CDR3 is TGTGCCTGGAGCCGAGGTTCTAGGACATTGTCAGATACGCAGTATTTT. Translating it yields CAWSRGSRTLSDTQYF.

The chain employs TRBV27 and TRBJ1-2, with TRBD1 matching over 9 bases. The J segment lost 4 bases and the V segment lost 5 bases, leaving 2 bases of the junction unmatched. Germline CDR1 MNHEY, CDR2 SMNVEV (reference sequence). This CDR3 contains 13 residues. The CDR3 spells CASSRQGVYGYTF. The CDR3 DNA follows: TGTGCCAGCAGTAGACAGGGGGTCTATGGCTACACCTTC.

The chain has TRBV9 and TRBJ2-7; weak D call: TRBD1 (8 bases). Germline V CDR1 and CDR2: SGDLS, YYNGEE. CDR3 length: 14 residues. V lost 0 bases, J lost 6 bases, and 13 bases lay in between. In DNA form, the CDR3 reads TGTGCCAGCAGCGTAGGGGACAGGACTAGCGAGCAGTACTTC. This translates into CASSVGDRTSEQYF.

The table lists this clone with a few counts. The genes are TRBV18 and TRBJ1-1; 7 nucleotides align to TRBD1. The length of the CDR3 is 15 residues. The germline V gene encodes CDR1 KGHSH and CDR2 LQKENI. V lost 2 bases and J lost 5; bases outside the gene matches: 8. CDR3 amino acids: CASSPVRGLETEAFF. As DNA, the CDR3 is TGTGCCAGCTCACCAGTGAGGGGGCTAGAGACTGAAGCTTTCTTT. Variable domain in full (rest from reference TRBV18 and TRBJ1-1): NAGVMQNPRHLVRRRGQEARLRCSPMKGHSHVYWYRQLPEEGLKFMVYLQKENIIDESGMPKERFSAEFPKEGPSILRIQQVVRGDSAAYFCASSPVRGLETEAFFGQGTRLTVV.

The chain uses TRBV9 and TRBJ2-7, with 7 bases that match TRBD1. The junction had 9 bases not matched to a gene; V was cut back by 3 bases and J by 3 bases. The germline V gene encodes CDR1 SGDLS and CDR2 YYNGEE. The CDR3 contains 15 residues. DNA of the CDR3: TGTGCCAGCAGCGCGAAACAGGGGCCACACTACGAGCAGTACTTC. It codes for CASSAKQGPHYEQYF.